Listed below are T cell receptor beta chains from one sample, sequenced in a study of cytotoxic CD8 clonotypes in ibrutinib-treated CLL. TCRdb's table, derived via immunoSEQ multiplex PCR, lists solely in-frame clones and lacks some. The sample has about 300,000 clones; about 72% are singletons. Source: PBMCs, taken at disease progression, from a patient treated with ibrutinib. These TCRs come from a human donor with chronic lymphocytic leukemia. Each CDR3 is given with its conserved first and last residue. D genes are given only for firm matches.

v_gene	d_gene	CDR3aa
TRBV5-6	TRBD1	CASSLAVGQTNYGYTF
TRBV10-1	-	CASSVTGSSYEQYF
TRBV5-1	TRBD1	CASSFGDRGTGELFF
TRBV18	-	CASFSRVDFPHDQPQHF
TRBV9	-	CASSPQWGHEQFF
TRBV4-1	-	CASSQVAGPTYYGYTF
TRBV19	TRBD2	CASSLLAGGGDTQYF
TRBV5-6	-	CASSLALPRQVSYEQYF
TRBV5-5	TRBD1	CASSLARGLGGNYGYTF
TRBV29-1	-	CSVGSGGDQPQHF
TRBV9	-	CASSATGHPGNSPLHF
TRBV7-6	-	CASSLVEDYEQYF
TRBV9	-	CASSVDPGVGYTF
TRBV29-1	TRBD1	CSVLTPGTGGTEAFF
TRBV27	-	CASGGARDEQYF
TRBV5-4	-	CASSFDRGGTVRGYTF
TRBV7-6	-	CASSPAPGGRTEAFF
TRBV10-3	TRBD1	CAISEGQEDSPLHF
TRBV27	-	CASSLSARYSYEQYF
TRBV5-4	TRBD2	CASSLELASDTQYF
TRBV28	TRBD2	CASSRLAGFDNEQFF
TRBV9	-	CASSVSETNEQFF
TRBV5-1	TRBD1	CASSARDSSYNEQFF
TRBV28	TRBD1	CASSRKVGQMTAGELFF
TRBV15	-	CATSKPGSYEQYF
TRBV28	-	CASSPGDEQYF
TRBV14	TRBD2	CASSQDPGGGANVLTF
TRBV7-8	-	CASSFTGYQPQHF
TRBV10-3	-	CAIRPQGGRETQYF
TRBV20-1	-	CSASVTGELFF
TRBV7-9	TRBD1	CASSLYVYRGNEKLFF
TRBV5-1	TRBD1	CASSLGQGVAGYTF
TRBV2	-	CASSDLLRWETQYF
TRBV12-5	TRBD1	CASGGDRDPYEQYF
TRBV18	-	CASSPRARDQETQYF
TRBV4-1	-	CASSQEQGGGYEQYF
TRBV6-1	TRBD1	CASTPGQGGNQPQHF
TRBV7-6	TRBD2	CASKQTSGRSTDTQYF